This TCR beta chain was identified during a study of blood T cells in healthy people across ages. Study overall: The capture of about one barcoded beta molecule per two T cells was achieved by template switching.

Whenever a sample was processed, at least 6 million PBMCs were isolated. With a J-beta primer mix and a sample-barcoded 5' primer, a second PCR ran roughly 6 to 11 cycles. Each CDR3 protein gets one entry after TCRdb re-called the 5' RACE reads with MiXCR. The sample carries 870,000 or so distinct CDR3 sequences, 29% recorded once. This CDR3 is 16 amino acids long. Germline lookup yields CDR1 KGHSH and CDR2 LQKENI. Deletions cut 4 bases from V and 0 bases from J, with 10 bases between. Study-wide results and caveats: Unknown donor CMV status possibly confounded expanded clonotype changes. Versus aged donors, long-lived donors had higher diversity and more naive CD4+ cells.

Many counts were recorded for this clonotype. Its target is not known. V and J are TRBV18 and TRBJ2-6; possibly TRBD1 or TRBD2 for D (5 bases each). Material for sequencing was blood. The sequence came from a woman older than 75 in good health. CDR3 DNA: TGTGCCAGCTCACTGGGGGTCCTCTCTGGGGCCAACGTCCTGACTTTC. This codes for CASSLGVLSGANVLTF.